The rows below give T cell receptor beta chains drawn from one sample of a study of cytomegalovirus exposure and HLA in healthy donors. Only in-frame clones appear in the TCRdb table, and some are missing; sequencing was by immunoSEQ multiplex PCR. The sample lists more than 150,000 clones, about four fifths seen once, with approximately 1.4% in the top ten. The sample taken for sequencing was PBMCs. These receptor sequences come from a girl between 5 and 17 years old in good health and CMV-seropositive. The CDR3 runs from the conserved cysteine through the conserved F or W. A D gene is named only where the DNA matches it firmly. Rows may omit the clone size; those that give it use once, few, many or a size class.

TRBJ2-2,TRBV4-3,-,-,CASSRRPPLEAGIGELFF,TGCGCCAGCAGCCGACGCCCCCCCCTGGAGGCGGGGATCGGGGAGCTGTTTTTT
TRBJ2-4,TRBV19,TRBD2,-,CASSAGTSGNIQYF,TGTGCCAGTAGTGCCGGGACTAGCGGAAACATTCAGTACTTC
TRBJ1-1,TRBV6-4,-,-,CASSDSQGERAFF,TGTGCCAGCAGTGACTCACAGGGCGAAAGAGCTTTCTTT
TRBJ2-2,TRBV5-1,-,-,CASSLKGAGTGELFF,TGCGCCAGCAGCTTGAAAGGGGCTGGCACCGGGGAGCTGTTTTTT
TRBJ1-2,TRBV6-6,TRBD1,once,CASSYTGGARGYTF,TGTGCCAGCAGTTACACAGGGGGCGCCCGGGGCTACACCTTC
TRBJ2-7,TRBV5-6,-,-,CASSLTFSYEQYF,TGTGCCAGCAGCTTGACATTCTCCTACGAGCAGTACTTC
TRBJ1-2,TRBV6-5,-,-,CASSGQGRRGYTF,TGTGCCAGCAGTGGACAAGGGCGCCGTGGCTACACCTTC
TRBJ2-3,TRBV7-2,-,-,CASSLAFLGRDTQYF,TGTGCCAGCAGCTTAGCTTTTTTGGGGCGGGATACGCAGTATTTT
TRBJ1-5,TRBV12-5,-,few,CASGIDTNQPQHF,TGTGCTAGTGGTATTGACACTAATCAGCCCCAGCATTTT
TRBJ2-7,TRBV10-1,-,-,CASSKDSYEQYF,TGCGCCAGCAGTAAGGACAGTTACGAGCAGTACTTC
TRBJ1-5,TRBV5-1,TRBD1,-,CASSLDHRDSQPQHF,TGCGCCAGCAGCTTGGATCACAGGGACAGTCAGCCCCAGCATTTT
TRBJ1-3,TRBV5-1,-,-,CARNREFISNSGNTIYF,TGCGCCAGGAACCGGGAATTTATCTCCAACTCTGGAAACACCATATATTTT
TRBJ2-7,TRBV7-2,TRBD2,-,CASSHRTSGGVAQYEQYF,TGTGCCAGCAGCCACCGGACTAGCGGGGGAGTAGCTCAATACGAGCAGTACTTC
TRBJ1-1,TRBV4-1,-,-,CASSPAGPEAFF,TGCGCCAGCAGTCCCGCGGGGCCTGAAGCTTTCTTT
TRBJ2-7,TRBV27,TRBD2,few,CASSFSGGISYEQYF,TGTGCCAGCAGTTTTTCCGGGGGGATTTCCTACGAGCAGTACTTC
TRBJ2-1,TRBV5-4,TRBD1,-,CASSLKRDGRQGNNEQFF,TGTGCCAGCAGCCTTAAAAGGGATGGAAGACAGGGGAACAATGAGCAGTTCTTC
TRBJ2-1,TRBV10-1,TRBD1,-,CASSESAGTAYNEQFF,TGCGCCAGCAGTGAGTCCGCCGGGACAGCGTACAATGAGCAGTTCTTC
TRBJ1-3,TRBV9,TRBD1,once,CASSVWDRGSGNTIYF,TGTGCCAGCAGCGTATGGGACAGGGGCTCTGGAAACACCATATATTTT
TRBJ2-3,TRBV28,-,-,CASSLGQLTDTQYF,TGTGCCAGCAGTTTAGGACAGCTCACAGATACGCAGTATTTT
TRBJ2-2,TRBV29-1,-,once,CSVEGLTGELFF,TGCAGCGTTGAGGGACTGACCGGGGAGCTGTTTTTT
TRBJ2-7,TRBV18,TRBD1,-,CASSPAVDRGGEQYF,TGTGCCAGCTCACCCGCCGTAGACAGGGGAGGCGAGCAGTACTTC
TRBJ1-2,TRBV19,TRBD1,-,CPSAGGYGYTF,TGCCCCTCGGCAGGGGGATATGGCTACACCTTC
TRBJ1-1,TRBV7-8,-,-,CASSVSLAGLNTEAFF,TGTGCCAGCAGCGTGTCCCTGGCGGGGTTGAACACTGAAGCTTTCTTT
TRBJ2-5,TRBV4-2,TRBD2,-,CASSKGLDETQYF,TGTGCCAGCAGCAAAGGACTAGATGAGACCCAGTACTTC
TRBJ1-5,TRBV6-6,-,-,CASGSYLDGQPQHF,TGTGCCAGCGGATCCTACCTCGACGGGCAGCCCCAGCATTTT
TRBJ2-1,TRBV4-3,TRBD2,-,CASSHGSRGGPYNEQFF,TGCGCCAGCAGCCACGGGTCCCGGGGGGGGCCCTACAATGAGCAGTTCTTC
TRBJ2-3,TRBV7-8,-,-,CASSSFTTSTDTQYF,TGTGCCAGCAGCTCCTTTACGACTAGCACAGATACGCAGTATTTT
TRBJ2-2,TRBV6-1,TRBD2,once,CASREGDTGELFF,TGTGCCAGCCGGGAGGGGGACACCGGGGAGCTGTTTTTT
TRBJ1-5,TRBV4-2,-,once,CASSQDGAGGEPQHF,TGTGCCAGCAGCCAAGATGGGGCAGGAGGGGAGCCCCAGCATTTT
TRBJ1-5,TRBV5-1,TRBD1,once,CASSAEGANQPQHF,TGCGCCAGCAGCGCGGAGGGGGCGAATCAGCCCCAGCATTTT
TRBJ2-1,TRBV28,-,-,CASSFRRKATPRNEQFF,TGTGCCAGCAGTTTCCGCCGGAAAGCAACCCCGAGGAATGAGCAGTTCTTC
TRBJ2-7,TRBV7-8,-,few,CASSLGRVPSYEQYF,TGTGCCAGCAGCTTAGGCAGGGTACCCTCCTACGAGCAGTACTTC
TRBJ1-1,TRBV11-3,-,-,CASSLGQGWEAFF,TGTGCCAGCAGCTTAGGGCAGGGTTGGGAAGCTTTCTTT
TRBJ2-5,TRBV6-1,-,once,CASSVSLDPETQYF,TGTGCCAGCAGTGTCTCACTAGACCCGGAGACCCAGTACTTC
TRBJ1-5,TRBV10-3,TRBD1,-,CAVGTEVNQPQHF,TGTGCCGTCGGGACAGAGGTCAATCAGCCCCAGCATTTT
TRBJ1-1,TRBV2,-,-,CASSEIAGRLNTEAFF,TGTGCCAGCAGTGAAATAGCTGGCCGTTTGAACACTGAAGCTTTCTTT
TRBJ1-1,TRBV7-2,TRBD1,-,CASSLAGTGHSEAFF,TGTGCCAGCAGCTTAGCAGGGACAGGGCATTCTGAAGCTTTCTTT
TRBJ1-2,TRBV5-1,TRBD1,-,CASSLAATGDGYTF,TGCGCCAGCAGCTTGGCGGCGACAGGGGACGGCTACACCTTC